The rows below give T cell receptor beta chains drawn from one sample of a study of identical twins. MiXCR, applied by TCRdb to the 5' RACE reads, yields one record per CDR3 protein. This repertoire shows approximately 230,000 distinct CDR3 sequences, over 11% found once; its top ten account for 7% to 9.5%. Sequenced material: memory (CD45RO+) T cells sorted from blood. These receptors were obtained from a woman aged 18-29 years in good health. CDR3s include the opening cysteine and the closing phenylalanine or tryptophan. A D gene is named only where the DNA matches it firmly. Rows may omit the clone size; those that give it use once, few, many or a size class.

TRBJ2-5,-,-,TRBV6-6,CASKGTVETQYF,TGTGCCAGCAAAGGCACTGTAGAGACCCAGTACTTC
TRBJ1-6,-,once,TRBV6-5,CASSFNRVGNSPLHF,TGTGCCAGCAGTTTTAACAGGGTGGGGAATTCACCCCTCCACTTT
TRBJ2-1,-,-,TRBV20-1,CSVFTSNNEQFF,TGCAGTGTCTTCACTAGCAACAATGAGCAGTTCTTC
TRBJ1-3,TRBD1,few,TRBV6-5,CASSYSIAGTVNTIYF,TGTGCCAGCAGTTACTCGATAGCCGGGACAGTAAACACCATATATTTT
TRBJ2-7,TRBD2,-,TRBV29-1,CSPPAASGTYEQYF,TGCAGCCCCCCGGCCGCTAGCGGAACCTACGAGCAGTACTTC
TRBJ1-4,-,few,TRBV5-8,CASSLNGGNEKLFF,TGTGCCAGCAGCTTGAACGGGGGTAATGAAAAACTGTTTTTT
TRBJ1-3,-,-,TRBV29-1,CSVTFSGNTIYF,TGCAGCGTTACATTCTCTGGAAACACCATATATTTT
TRBJ2-5,-,many,TRBV20-1,CSASPARETQYF,TGCAGTGCTAGCCCCGCTCGAGAGACCCAGTACTTC
TRBJ2-7,-,-,TRBV10-2,CASKSGAFSEQYF,TGCGCCAGCAAGAGCGGCGCTTTTAGCGAGCAGTACTTC
TRBJ1-1,-,few,TRBV20-1,CSASPKRARLTEAFF,TGCAGTGCTAGCCCGAAGAGGGCTAGGTTGACTGAAGCTTTCTTT
TRBJ2-5,TRBD2,-,TRBV20-1,CSAYWTSGVTQYF,TGCAGTGCTTATTGGACTAGCGGGGTGACCCAGTACTTC